These T cell receptor beta chains were read from a single sample in a study of beta chain features in type 1 diabetes. Assay: immunoSEQ multiplex PCR; the TCRdb copy retains only in-frame clones and omits some. Among around 110,000 clones listed, roughly 15% were seen once. The specimen sequenced was central memory CD4+ T cells from blood. The receptors were sampled from a man younger than 40 with type 1 diabetes. Both conserved end residues are part of each CDR3. A D gene is named only where the DNA matches it firmly. Size is stated for part of the rows, as once, few or many counts, or as a class when the clone is expanded.

V	length	size	D	J	CDR3	DNA
TRBV9	15	few	NA	TRBJ2-1	CASSVAPGVAGEQFF	TGTGCCAGCAGCGTAGCCCCGGGGGTGGCGGGTGAGCAGTTCTTC
TRBV7-9	14	NA	TRBD1	TRBJ1-4	CASSQQGTLEKLFF	TGTGCCAGCAGCCAACAGGGGACACTTGAAAAACTGTTTTTT
TRBV6-5	12	few	NA	TRBJ2-5	CASSLDREDQYF	TGTGCCAGCAGCCTTGACAGGGAGGACCAGTACTTC
TRBV6-6	15	few	NA	TRBJ2-7	CASSPNLLTGSEQYF	TGTGCCAGCAGTCCCAACCTCCTAACAGGGTCCGAGCAGTACTTC
TRBV30	12	NA	NA	TRBJ1-2	CAWSVNNYGYTF	TGTGCCTGGAGTGTTAATAACTATGGCTACACCTTC
TRBV20-1	11	few	NA	TRBJ1-1	CSAASNTEAFF	TGCAGTGCTGCCTCGAACACTGAAGCTTTCTTT
TRBV7-2	13	few	TRBD1	TRBJ1-5	CASSVTGGQPQHF	TGTGCCAGCAGCGTAACAGGGGGCCAGCCCCAGCATTTT
TRBV7-2	13	NA	NA	TRBJ2-5	CASTPRPEETQYF	TGTGCCAGCACCCCTCGGCCAGAGGAGACCCAGTACTTC
TRBV29-1	13	few	NA	TRBJ2-5	CSVDGGFQETQYF	TGCAGCGTTGACGGGGGCTTCCAAGAGACCCAGTACTTC
TRBV29-1	14	few	TRBD2	TRBJ2-5	CSAVGLADQETQYF	TGCAGCGCAGTGGGACTAGCGGATCAAGAGACCCAGTACTTC